The 20 T cell receptor beta chains listed next were all sequenced from one sample in a study of CD8+CD57+ T cells in acquired aplastic anemia. Genomic DNA provided the template from which TCR beta VDJ and CDR3 profiles were obtained. TCRdb passed the reads through MiXCR, listing each CDR3 protein once. The sample gives around 170,000 distinct CDR3 sequences, around 47% of which show up once; about 8.8% is in the top ten. The sequenced patients had an expansion of CD8+CD57+ cells seen by flow cytometry. The sample comprised sorted CD4+, CD8+, or CD8+CD57+ T cells (not recorded which) from PBMCs. These TCRs come from a human donor with aplastic anemia.

The chain recombines TRBV20-1 with TRBJ2-5, with 9 bases matching TRBD2. The J segment lost 5 bases and the V segment lost 2 bases, leaving 6 bases of the junction unmatched. The CDR3 has 14 residues. Germline values: CDR1 DFQATT, CDR2 SNEGSKA (reference sequence). The CDR3 bases are TGCAGTGCTAGATTGGCGGGAGGGATGGAGACCCAGTACTTC. Protein: CSARLAGGMETQYF.

In its sample, this clonotype was seen many times. The V call is TRBV7-2, the J call TRBJ1-3; D gene uncertain. CDR1 is SGHTA and CDR2 is FQGNSA in the germline V gene. The V gene lost 3 bases and the J gene lost 4 bases, with 10 bases spanning the gap. The CDR3 length is 14 residues. Written as DNA, the CDR3 is TGTGCCAGCAGCTTCTCCAAACTAGGAAACACCATATATTTT. This encodes CASSFSKLGNTIYF. The variable domain in full, completed from reference TRBV7-2 and TRBJ1-3, reads GAGVSQSPSNKVTEKGKDVELRCDPISGHTALYWYRQSLGQGLEFLIYFQGNSAPDKSGLPSDRFSAERTGGSVSTLTIQRTQQEDSAVYLCASSFSKLGNTIYFGEGSWLTVV.

The chain carries TRBV20-1 and TRBJ2-1, with D tentatively TRBD2 (6 bases). This CDR3 region has 12 residues. Looked up from germline, CDR1 is DFQATT and CDR2 is SNEGSKA (reference sequence). V shed 5 bases and J shed 8 bases, with 13 bases lying between them. CDR3 amino acids: CSASGRGYEQFF. The CDR3 DNA is TGCAGTGCTTCCGGGCGGGGCTATGAGCAGTTCTTC.

The chain has TRBV19 and TRBJ2-7; a weak D match, TRBD2 (6 bases). The germline V gene encodes CDR1 LNHDA and CDR2 SQIVND (reference sequence). Trimming cost V 5 bases and J 1 base, with 9 bases left between them. The CDR3 runs 13 residues. This chain's CDR3 is CASSPGVSYEQYF. The CDR3 DNA is TGTGCCAGTAGTCCGGGGGTGTCCTACGAGCAGTACTTC.

Sample share makes this clonotype medium-sized. V and J are TRBV24-1 and TRBJ2-7, with 7 bases matching TRBD2. The germline gives CDR1 KGHDR, CDR2 SFDVKD. There are 12 residues in the CDR3. The V segment lost 8 bases and the J segment 2 bases; nucleotides outside the gene matches: 2. The CDR3 reads CATTSGAYEQYF. The CDR3 DNA is TGTGCCACCACTAGCGGAGCCTACGAGCAGTACTTC.

The chain links TRBV11-3 to TRBJ2-5; 9 bases agree with TRBD2. The CDR3 runs 17 residues. The V gene end was trimmed by 2 bases and the J gene end by 4 bases; junction bases not matched to a gene: 11. CDR1 is SGHNT and CDR2 is YENEEA in the germline V gene. CDR3 sequence (DNA): TGTGCCAGCAGCTTACGGGGCGGGAGGGACCATGGAGAGACCCAGTACTTC. It codes for CASSLRGGRDHGETQYF.

This chain joins TRBV19 and TRBJ2-7, with D possibly being TRBD1 (6 bases). Germline-derived CDR1 and CDR2 are LNHDA and SQIVND (reference sequence). The CDR3 is 16 amino acids. V lost 7 bases and J lost 3, with 22 bases in between. Here the CDR3 reads CASMGAAIGRGYEQYF. In DNA form, the CDR3 reads TGTGCCAGTATGGGGGCCGCAATTGGCAGAGGCTACGAGCAGTACTTC.

The rearrangement uses TRBV7-8 and TRBJ1-2; 12 bases map to TRBD1. CDR1 is SGHVS and CDR2 is FQNEAQ in the germline V gene. The CDR3 has 15 residues. With V trimmed by 1 base and J by 8 bases, 5 bases remained unmatched. Here the CDR3 reads CASSLGDRGLWGYTF. The CDR3, as DNA: TGTGCCAGCAGCTTAGGGGACAGGGGGCTCTGGGGCTACACCTTC.

The chain employs TRBV15 and TRBJ1-5; D gene ambiguous. CDR3 length: 15 residues. Germline CDR1 and CDR2: LNHNV and YYDKDF (reference sequence). V was pared by 0 bases and J by 4 bases, with 10 bases between. DNA of the CDR3: TGTGCCACCAGCAGAGATTTCGGGATGAATCAGCCCCAGCATTTT. This translates into CATSRDFGMNQPQHF. Supplemented by reference TRBV15 and TRBJ1-5, the full variable domain reads DAMVIQNPRYQVTQFGKPVTLSCSQTLNHNVMYWYQQKSSQAPKLLFHYYDKDFNNEADTPDNFQSRRPNTSFCFLDIRSPGLGDTAMYLCATSRDFGMNQPQHFGDGTRLSIL.

At least ten counts were recorded for this clonotype. The DNA for the CDR3 is TGCAGTGCTAGAGAGCATAACCCAGGGGGCTCCGAGCAGTACTTC. It yields the protein CSAREHNPGGSEQYF. The chain couples TRBV20-1 to TRBJ2-7, with 8 bases lining up with TRBD1. Germline CDR1 reads DFQATT; CDR2 reads SNEGSKA (reference sequence). V shed 0 bases, J shed 6 bases, and the junction held 10 bases outside the gene matches. This CDR3 has 15 amino acids.

The chain uses TRBV4-2 and TRBJ2-1; D is undetermined. Germline CDR1 reads LGHNA; CDR2 reads YNFKEQ. The V gene lost 0 bases and the J gene lost 5 bases, with 11 bases spanning the gap. The CDR3 is 15 residues long. The CDR3 spells CASSQDLLEDNEQFF. The CDR3 bases are TGTGCCAGCAGCCAAGATCTCCTAGAAGACAATGAGCAGTTCTTC.

This clonotype occurred a few times. The chain joins TRBV3-1 to TRBJ1-6; D is perhaps TRBD1 (6 bases). With 4 bases removed from V and 8 bases from J, the gap between germline ends came to 24 bases. This CDR3 is 18 amino acids long. The germline V gene encodes CDR1 LGHDT and CDR2 YNNKEL (reference sequence). The CDR3 sequence: CASSPLMGGRKLDSPLHF. CDR3 DNA sequence: TGTGCCAGCAGCCCGCTGATGGGGGGGCGAAAATTAGATTCACCCCTCCACTTT.

About this clonotype itself: This may be a read error, as it is one base from a much larger clone. The chain links TRBV11-2 to TRBJ2-3; TRBD1 aligns across 9 bases. CDR1 is SGHAT, CDR2 FQNNGV, per germline. V trimming: 6 bases; J trimming: 4 bases; junction bases outside the gene matches: 8. The CDR3 is 15 amino acids. CDR3 nucleotides: TGTGCCAGCAGTTACGACAGGGGGACGGCAGATACGCAGTATTTT. Its protein product is CASSYDRGTADTQYF.

This clonotype was recorded a few times. This sequence joins TRBV20-1 and TRBJ2-7; D ambiguous. The V gene lost 1 base and the J gene lost 5 bases, with 9 bases spanning the gap. Per the germline V gene, CDR1 is DFQATT and CDR2 is SNEGSKA (reference sequence). This CDR3 has 12 amino acids. The CDR3 is CSARGSVDEQYF. In DNA, the CDR3 is TGCAGTGCTAGAGGCAGCGTGGACGAGCAGTACTTC.

This clonotype was seen only a few times. The CDR3: CASSPGRETQYF. CDR3 in DNA: TGTGCCAGCTCACCAGGGAGGGAGACCCAGTACTTC. The V call is TRBV18, the J call TRBJ2-5, with a possible D match to TRBD2 (6 bases). V was trimmed by 2 bases and J by 5 bases, leaving 6 bases between them. Germline lookup yields CDR1 KGHSH and CDR2 LQKENI. The length of the CDR3 is 12 residues. Complete variable domain (other parts from reference TRBV18 and TRBJ2-5): NAGVMQNPRHLVRRRGQEARLRCSPMKGHSHVYWYRQLPEEGLKFMVYLQKENIIDESGMPKERFSAEFPKEGPSILRIQQVVRGDSAAYFCASSPGRETQYFGPGTRLLVL.

V gene TRBV10-3 combines with J gene TRBJ2-7, with unresolved D. Deletions cut 3 bases from V and 4 bases from J, with 7 bases between. The CDR3 loop spans 12 amino acids. CDR1 is ENHRY and CDR2 is SYGVKD in the germline V gene. Here the CDR3 reads CAISDTEYEQYF. CDR3 sequence (DNA): TGTGCCATCAGTGACACCGAATACGAGCAGTACTTC.

This clonotype was seen ten or more times. The chain carries TRBV19 and TRBJ2-3; D remains unclear. V lost 5 bases and J 6 bases, leaving 9 bases between the germline ends. This CDR3 spans 12 amino acids. Germline V CDR1 and CDR2: LNHDA, SQIVND (reference sequence). CDR3 sequence: CASSQGWDTQYF. The CDR3 nucleotides are TGTGCCAGTAGTCAAGGATGGGATACGCAGTATTTT. The whole variable domain, filled in from reference TRBV19 and TRBJ2-3, reads DGGITQSPKYLFRKEGQNVTLSCEQNLNHDAMYWYRQDPGQGLRLIYYSQIVNDFQKGDIAEGYSVSREKKESFPLTVTSAQKNPTAFYLCASSQGWDTQYFGPGTRLTVL.

This chain uses TRBV10-1 with TRBJ2-3; TRBD2 matches at 15 bases. From germline, CDR1 is WNHNN and CDR2 SYGVQD (reference sequence). The CDR3 has 16 residues. The V gene end was trimmed by 4 bases and the J gene end by 7 bases; junction bases not matched to a gene: 6. CDR3 residues: CASSGGTSGRRYTQYF. CDR3 sequence (DNA): TGCGCCAGCAGTGGGGGGACTAGCGGGAGGAGGTATACGCAGTATTTT.

In its sample, this clonotype was seen a few times. This sequence joins TRBV3-1 and TRBJ1-2; TRBD1 might be the D (6 bases). Trimming pared 10 bases from V and 8 bases from J, leaving 23 bases between. The germline CDR1 and CDR2 sequences are LGHDT and YNNKEL (reference sequence). This CDR3 contains 14 residues. The CDR3 loop reads CATQGGTGFNGYTF. CDR3 nucleotides: TGTGCCACCCAAGGGGGAACAGGGTTTAACGGCTACACCTTC.

This clonotype turned up a few times. The chain employs TRBV25-1 and TRBJ1-1; 7 bases match TRBD1. The V and J ends lost 7 bases and 1 base, in that order; junction bases with no gene match: 15. Germline V lookup: CDR1 MGHDK, CDR2 SYGVNS. CDR3 length: 17 residues. CDR3 amino acids: CASTPHDYRGRNTEAFF. The CDR3 coding sequence is TGTGCCAGCACGCCCCATGACTACAGGGGTCGGAACACTGAAGCTTTCTTT. Supplemented by reference TRBV25-1 and TRBJ1-1, the full variable domain reads EADIYQTPRYLVIGTGKKITLECSQTMGHDKMYWYQQDPGMELHLIHYSYGVNSTEKGDLSSESTVSRIRTEHFPLTLESARPSHTSQYLCASTPHDYRGRNTEAFFGQGTRLTVV.